Following are 13 T cell receptor beta chains from one sample sequenced in a study of beta chain features in type 1 diabetes. All of the isolated RNA was reverse transcribed, so expressed TCRB transcripts were sequenced. Generated by immunoSEQ multiplex PCR, the TCRdb table keeps only in-frame clones and is missing some. This sample has under 900,000 clones, with roughly a sixth found just once. The specimen sequenced was naive CD4+ T cells from blood. The receptors here all came from a woman aged 18-29 years in good health.

V gene TRBV7-2 combines with J gene TRBJ2-3; D gene unclear. The CDR3 runs 16 residues. Germline CDR1 and CDR2: SGHTA and FQGNSA. Deletions cut 1 base from V and 2 bases from J, with 13 bases between. The CDR3 bases are TGTGCCAGCAGCTTAGGGATGGGATTCGTCACAGATACGCAGTATTTT. Protein product: CASSLGMGFVTDTQYF.

The chain has TRBV4-2 and TRBJ1-3; D gene uncertain. CDR1 is LGHNA and CDR2 is YNFKEQ in the germline V gene. Trimming stripped 2 bases from V and 0 bases from J, with 14 bases between. There are 17 residues in the CDR3. The CDR3 spells CASSQLQGEHSGNTIYF. CDR3 coding DNA: TGTGCCAGCAGCCAACTTCAAGGAGAACACTCTGGAAACACCATATATTTT.

The rearrangement joins TRBV29-1 to TRBJ2-1; D not certain. This CDR3 has 13 residues. CDR1 is SQVTM and CDR2 is ANQGSEA in the germline V gene. V lost 7 bases and J 0 bases, leaving 10 bases between the germline ends. The CDR3 here is CSGRKSSYNEQFF. The CDR3 region has the DNA TGCAGCGGTCGCAAGAGCTCCTACAATGAGCAGTTCTTC.

This clone was seen only a few times. This sequence joins TRBV6-6 and TRBJ2-1; D may be TRBD2 (7 bases). V lost 5 bases and J 5 bases, leaving 16 bases between the germline ends. Germline CDR1 is MNHNY and CDR2 is SVGAGI (reference sequence). This CDR3 has 15 residues. Here the CDR3 reads CASSKRGGAHNEQFF. CDR3 bases: TGTGCCAGCAGTAAACGCGGGGGCGCCCACAATGAGCAGTTCTTC.

This clone was counted a few times. This chain links TRBV27 with TRBJ2-7; 10 bases fit TRBD1. The CDR3 runs to 14 residues. Germline V gives CDR1 MNHEY, CDR2 SMNVEV (reference sequence). J lost 3 bases, V lost 7 bases, and 6 bases had no gene match. The CDR3 DNA is TGTGCCAGCACTGCCGGGACAGGGGTCTACGAGCAGTACTTC. Residues: CASTAGTGVYEQYF.

This sequence joins TRBV20-1 and TRBJ2-3; no clear D. The CDR3 totals 10 residues. Looked up from germline, CDR1 is DFQATT and CDR2 is SNEGSKA (reference sequence). V lost 3 bases and J lost 8, with 6 bases in between. CDR3 sequence: CSASAVTQYF. CDR3 in DNA: TGCAGTGCTAGTGCGGTTACGCAGTATTTT.

This clone was counted between two and nine times. This chain connects TRBV2 to TRBJ2-2, with a possible D match to TRBD1 (6 bases). V dropped 7 bases and J dropped 0 bases, with 9 bases sitting between them. This CDR3 region has 14 residues. Germline lookup yields CDR1 SNHLY and CDR2 FYNNEI. The CDR3 sequence: CASIRGPNTGELFF. The CDR3 DNA reads as TGTGCCAGCATCAGGGGTCCGAACACCGGGGAGCTGTTTTTT.

On this clone itself: Additional DNA sequences in this sample encode the identical CDR3. The genes are TRBV29-1 and TRBJ2-1; no firm D call. In germline, CDR1 is SQVTM, CDR2 ANQGSEA. The CDR3 totals 12 residues. Trimming took off 4 bases at V and 4 bases at J, with 8 bases between the two ends. This chain's CDR3 is CSVARVYNEQFF. The CDR3 nucleotides are TGCAGCGTTGCACGGGTATACAATGAGCAGTTCTTC.

This rearrangement joins TRBV2 to TRBJ1-1; 10 bases are shared with TRBD1. CDR1 is SNHLY, CDR2 FYNNEI, per germline. This CDR3 has 13 residues. The ends lost 6 bases at V and 7 bases at J; junction bases unmatched: 5. CDR3 protein: CASRGTGAGEAFF. The CDR3 DNA reads as TGTGCCAGCAGGGGGACAGGGGCTGGTGAAGCTTTCTTT.

CDR3: CSAREGRTQYF. For the CDR3, the DNA is TGCAGTGCTAGAGAGGGGCGTACGCAGTATTTT. This chain links TRBV20-1 with TRBJ2-3, with D possibly TRBD1 on 5 matching bases. With 0 bases removed from V and 8 bases from J, the gap between germline ends came to 6 bases. The CDR3 is made up of 11 amino acids. Germline assignment: CDR1 DFQATT and CDR2 SNEGSKA (reference sequence).

The chain joins TRBV14 to TRBJ1-1; D is perhaps TRBD1 (5 bases). The CDR3 runs 15 residues. Trimming pared 4 bases from V and 7 bases from J, leaving 19 bases between. Germline V gene data show CDR1 as SGHDN and CDR2 as FVKESK. Written as DNA, the CDR3 is TGTGCCAGCAGCCCGGGGACCGCTAAGGGTAATGAAGCTTTCTTT. Its protein is CASSPGTAKGNEAFF.

This clone was recorded a few times. This rearrangement joins TRBV5-1 to TRBJ2-1, with 11 bases aligning to TRBD2. With V trimmed by 4 bases and J by 4 bases, 7 bases remained unmatched. The germline V gene encodes CDR1 SGHRS and CDR2 YFSETQ. The CDR3 loop spans 16 amino acids. CDR3 sequence: CASSPPPSGRYNEQFF. The CDR3 DNA reads TGCGCCAGCAGCCCCCCCCCTAGCGGGAGGTACAATGAGCAGTTCTTC.

The chain combines TRBV7-9 with TRBJ2-6; 7 bases match TRBD1. The CDR3 has 16 amino acids. Trimming removed 0 bases from V and 4 bases from J; junction bases left unmatched: 3. Germline V CDR1 and CDR2: SEHNR, FQNEAQ (reference sequence). Here the CDR3 DNA reads TGTGCCAGCAGCTTAGCGACAGGGTTGGGGGCCAACGTCCTGACTTTC. It yields the protein CASSLATGLGANVLTF.